This T cell receptor (beta chain) was recovered during a study of blood T cell repertoires in COVID-19. TCRdb's copy holds only in-frame clones and misses some; the assay was immunoSEQ multiplex PCR. Here the sample spans 150,000 to 200,000 clones, roughly nine tenths being singletons. Trimming cost V 2 bases and J 8 bases; bases outside gene matches: 10. The CDR3 runs to 16 residues. CDR1 is MNHNY, CDR2 SVGAGI, per germline (reference sequence). This sequence joins TRBV6-6 and TRBJ2-1; 9 nucleotides align to TRBD1. The receptor was isolated from an elderly woman in a cohort sampled during active or convalescent COVID-19. Source material: peripheral blood. CDR3 protein: CASSYGGTGIRDEQFF. Here the CDR3 DNA reads TGTGCCAGCAGTTACGGTGGGACAGGGATTAGAGATGAGCAGTTCTTC.